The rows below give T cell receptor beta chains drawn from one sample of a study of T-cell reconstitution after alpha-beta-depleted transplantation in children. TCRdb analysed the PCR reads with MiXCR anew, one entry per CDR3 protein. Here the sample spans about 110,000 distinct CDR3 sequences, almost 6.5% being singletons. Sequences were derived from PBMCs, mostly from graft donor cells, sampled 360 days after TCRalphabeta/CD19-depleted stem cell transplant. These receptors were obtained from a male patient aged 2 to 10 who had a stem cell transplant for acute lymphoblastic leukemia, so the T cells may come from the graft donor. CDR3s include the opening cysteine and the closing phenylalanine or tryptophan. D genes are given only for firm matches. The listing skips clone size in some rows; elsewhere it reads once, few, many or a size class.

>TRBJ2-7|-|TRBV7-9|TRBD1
TGTGCCAGCAGCTTCAGAGACAGGGGGGGGGAGCAGTACTTC
CASSFRDRGGEQYF
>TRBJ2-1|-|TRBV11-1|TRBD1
TGTGCCAGCAGTGAGACAGGGAAGGTTCTCAAGAATGAGCAGTTCTTC
CASSETGKVLKNEQFF
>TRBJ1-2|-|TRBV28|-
TGTGCCAGCAGTTTACCCCACAGGGCCCCCCCCTATGGCTACACCTTC
CASSLPHRAPPYGYTF
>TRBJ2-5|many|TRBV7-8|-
TGTGCCAGCAGCTGGCGCCCCAGGAAACAAGAGACCCAGTACTTC
CASSWRPRKQETQYF
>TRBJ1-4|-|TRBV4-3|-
TGCGCCAGCAGCCAAGATCAGGAGGCAAATGAAAAACTGTTTTTT
CASSQDQEANEKLFF
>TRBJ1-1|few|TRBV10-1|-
TGCGCCAGCAGTGAGCGGGACACTGAAGCTTTCTTT
CASSERDTEAFF
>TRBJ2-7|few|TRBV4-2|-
TGTGCCAGCAGCCAAGAGGACATCGAGATCTACGAGCAGTACTTC
CASSQEDIEIYEQYF
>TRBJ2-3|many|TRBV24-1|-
TGTGCCACCAGTGCCCCCCTCGGCACAGATACGCAGTATTTT
CATSAPLGTDTQYF
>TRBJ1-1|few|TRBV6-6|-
TGTGCCAGCAGTTTGGGGGGCGATGCTGAAGCTTTCTTT
CASSLGGDAEAFF
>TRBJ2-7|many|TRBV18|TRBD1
TGTGCCAGCTCACCAGGGACAGGGCACTACGAGCAGTACTTC
CASSPGTGHYEQYF
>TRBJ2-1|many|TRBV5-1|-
TGCGCCAGCAGCTTAAAACTTTCCCCAGGCAATGTTCGGGACAATGAGCAGTTCTTC
CASSLKLSPGNVRDNEQFF
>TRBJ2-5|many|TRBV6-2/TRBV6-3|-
TGTGCCAGCAGCCCGGAGAGGCGATTCAAAAAGGGCCAGTACTTC
CASSPERRFKKGQYF
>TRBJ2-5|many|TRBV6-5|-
TGTGCCAGCAGTTACTCGCCAGGGTTGGGTTCAAGGAAGACCCAGTACTTC
CASSYSPGLGSRKTQYF
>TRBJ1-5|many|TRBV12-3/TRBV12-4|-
TGTGCCAGCAGTAGGGCGAATCAGCCCCAGCATTTT
CASSRANQPQHF
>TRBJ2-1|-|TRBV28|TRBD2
TGTGCCAGCAGCTTCCCCCTAGCGGGAGCCATTAGCTCCTACAATGAGCAGTTCTTC
CASSFPLAGAISSYNEQFF
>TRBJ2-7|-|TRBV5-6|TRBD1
TGTGCCAGCAGCCCGCGGACAGGGAGCTCCTACGAGCAGTACTTC
CASSPRTGSSYEQYF
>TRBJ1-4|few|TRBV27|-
TGTGCCAGCAGTCGCCGGGGAGGAACTAATGAAAAACTGTTTTTT
CASSRRGGTNEKLFF
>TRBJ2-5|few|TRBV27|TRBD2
TGTGCCAGCGGGCTAGCGGGGGCGGGGGAGACCCAGTACTTC
CASGLAGAGETQYF
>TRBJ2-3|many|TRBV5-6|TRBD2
TGTGCCAGCAGCTACGGGACTAGCGGGGGAGCTAGCACAGATACGCAGTATTTT
CASSYGTSGGASTDTQYF
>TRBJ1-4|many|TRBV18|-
TGTGCCAGCTCACCCGCTCCCGAAGGGGCTAATGAAAAACTGTTTTTT
CASSPAPEGANEKLFF
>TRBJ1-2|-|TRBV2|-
TGTGCCAGCAGTGAAATTTGGCAGGTTTCAGACTACACCTTC
CASSEIWQVSDYTF
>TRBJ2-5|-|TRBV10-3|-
TGTGCCATCACCCCAGGGCCCAGCCGGACTACCGAAGAGACCCAGTACTTC
CAITPGPSRTTEETQYF
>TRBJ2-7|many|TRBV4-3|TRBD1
TGCGCCAGCAGCCAAGTACGAATGGCACAGGGGGCGATCTACGAGCAGTACTTC
CASSQVRMAQGAIYEQYF
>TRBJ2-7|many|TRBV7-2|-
TGTGCCAGCAGCTTAAACAGGCCATACGAGCAGTACTTC
CASSLNRPYEQYF
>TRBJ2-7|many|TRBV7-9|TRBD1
TGTGCCAGCAGCGGTCCCCGGGACAGTTCCTACGAGCAGTACTTC
CASSGPRDSSYEQYF
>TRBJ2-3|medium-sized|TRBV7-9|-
TGTGCCAGCAGCCATCACACAGATACGCAGTATTTT
CASSHHTDTQYF
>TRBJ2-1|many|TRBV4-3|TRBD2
TGCGCCAGCAGCCACGGGGGACTAGCGGAAGAGCAGTTCTTC
CASSHGGLAEEQFF
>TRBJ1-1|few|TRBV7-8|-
TGTGCCAGCAGCATTGAAGCGGACACTGAAGCTTTCTTT
CASSIEADTEAFF
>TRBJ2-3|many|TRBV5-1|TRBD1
TGCGCCAGCAGCTTTACAGGGGGCGCAGGCACAGATACGCAGTATTTT
CASSFTGGAGTDTQYF
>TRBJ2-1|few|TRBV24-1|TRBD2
TGTGCCACCAGTGACCTCCTAGCGGGGGACTCCAATGAGCAGTTCTTC
CATSDLLAGDSNEQFF
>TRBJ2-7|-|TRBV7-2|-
TGTGCCAGCAGCTTAGCAGAGGGTGAGGGGGGGCAGTACTTC
CASSLAEGEGGQYF
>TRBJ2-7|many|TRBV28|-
TGTGCCAGCAGTTTAAGGAACAGGGACCACGAGCAGTACTTC
CASSLRNRDHEQYF
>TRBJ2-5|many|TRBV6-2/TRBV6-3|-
TGTGCCAGCAGTTACCCCGAGACCCAGTACTTC
CASSYPETQYF
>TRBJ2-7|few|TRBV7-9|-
TGTGCCAGCAGCCCAACAGGGAAAGCGGGAGAGCAGTACTTC
CASSPTGKAGEQYF
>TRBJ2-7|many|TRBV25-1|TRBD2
TGTGCCAGCCGCCAGCGGGAGAGCTACGAGCAGTACTTC
CASRQRESYEQYF
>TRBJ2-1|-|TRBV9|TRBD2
TGTGCCAGCAGCGTAGCTGGACTAGCGGGAGGTCTCGCGGCCTACAATGAGCAGTTCTTC
CASSVAGLAGGLAAYNEQFF
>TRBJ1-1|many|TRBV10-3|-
TGTGCCATCAGTGAAAGGTTGGTCACTGAAGCTTTCTTT
CAISERLVTEAFF
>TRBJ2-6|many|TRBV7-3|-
TGTGCCAGCAGCTTAAAACCGGGGGCTGGCGGGGCCAACGTCCTGACTTTC
CASSLKPGAGGANVLTF
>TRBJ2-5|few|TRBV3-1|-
TGTGCCAGCAGCAGTCCCCCTCCTAGCCGTGAGACCCAGTACTTC
CASSSPPPSRETQYF
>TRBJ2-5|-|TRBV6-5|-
TGTGCCAGCAGTTACGACCAGGGGGGTGAAGAGACCCAGTACTTC
CASSYDQGGEETQYF
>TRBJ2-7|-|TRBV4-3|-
TGCGCCAGCAGCCAAGACAAATCAACCTACGAGCAGTACTTC
CASSQDKSTYEQYF
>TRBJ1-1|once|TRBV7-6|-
TGTGCCAGCAGCTCCTTACCTCAGGTGAACACTGAAGCTTTCTTT
CASSSLPQVNTEAFF
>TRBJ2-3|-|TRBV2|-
TGTGCCAGCAGTGGGGCCGATAGCGGCACAGATACGCAGTATTTT
CASSGADSGTDTQYF